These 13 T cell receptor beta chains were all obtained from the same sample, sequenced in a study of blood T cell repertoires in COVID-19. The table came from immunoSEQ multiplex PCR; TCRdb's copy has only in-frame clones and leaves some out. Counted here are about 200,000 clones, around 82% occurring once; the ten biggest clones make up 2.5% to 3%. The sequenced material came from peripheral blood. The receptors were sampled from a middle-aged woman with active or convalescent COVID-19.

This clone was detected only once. In DNA, the CDR3 is TGCGCCAGCAGCCAAGAACCCTCACAGGGATTTCGAAGCACAGATACGCAGTATTTT. Amino acids: CASSQEPSQGFRSTDTQYF. The rearrangement joins TRBV4-3 to TRBJ2-3; weak D call: TRBD1 (6 bases). Trimming left V 0 bases short and J 0 bases short, with 19 bases between. This CDR3 has 19 amino acids. The V gene's germline CDR1 is LGHNA and CDR2 YSLEER.

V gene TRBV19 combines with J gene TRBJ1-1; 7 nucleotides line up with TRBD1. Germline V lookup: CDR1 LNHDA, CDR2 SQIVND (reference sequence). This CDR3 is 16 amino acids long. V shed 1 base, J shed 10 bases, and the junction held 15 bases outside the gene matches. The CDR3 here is CASSIVGGTAKQGAFF. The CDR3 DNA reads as TGTGCCAGTAGTATAGTAGGGGGGACAGCGAAACAGGGAGCTTTCTTT.

The CDR3 is CASSPEARRQGQNESTEAFF. The CDR3 nucleotides are TGTGCCAGCAGCCCCGAAGCTAGAAGACAGGGACAAAATGAGAGCACTGAAGCTTTCTTT. V and J are TRBV21-1 and TRBJ1-1; the table's D call, TRBD1, has no DNA check behind it. TRBV21-1 counts as a pseudogene. This CDR3 region has 20 residues.

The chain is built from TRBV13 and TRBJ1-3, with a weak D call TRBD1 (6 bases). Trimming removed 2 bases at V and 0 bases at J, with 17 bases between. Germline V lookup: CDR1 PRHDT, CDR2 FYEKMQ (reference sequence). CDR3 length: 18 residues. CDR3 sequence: CASSLSWGQGLSGNTIYF. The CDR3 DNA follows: TGTGCCAGCAGCTTAAGCTGGGGACAAGGCCTCTCTGGAAACACCATATATTTT.

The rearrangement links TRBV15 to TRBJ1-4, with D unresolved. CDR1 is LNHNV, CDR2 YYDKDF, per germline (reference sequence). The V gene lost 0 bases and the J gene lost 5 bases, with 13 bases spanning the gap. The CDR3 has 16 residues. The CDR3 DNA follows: TGTGCCACCAGCAGAGATACGTTCGGCAGGAATGAAAAACTGTTTTTT. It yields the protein CATSRDTFGRNEKLFF. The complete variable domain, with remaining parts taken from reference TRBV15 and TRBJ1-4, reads DAMVIQNPRYQVTQFGKPVTLSCSQTLNHNVMYWYQQKSSQAPKLLFHYYDKDFNNEADTPDNFQSRRPNTSFCFLDIRSPGLGDTAMYLCATSRDTFGRNEKLFFGSGTQLSVL.

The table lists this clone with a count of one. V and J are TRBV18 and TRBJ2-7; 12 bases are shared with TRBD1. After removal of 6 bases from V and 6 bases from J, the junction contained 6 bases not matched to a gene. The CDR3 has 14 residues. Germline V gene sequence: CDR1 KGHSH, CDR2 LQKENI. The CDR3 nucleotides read TGTGCCAGCTCCTCCGGGACAGGGGGCTCCGAGCAGTACTTC. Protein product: CASSSGTGGSEQYF.

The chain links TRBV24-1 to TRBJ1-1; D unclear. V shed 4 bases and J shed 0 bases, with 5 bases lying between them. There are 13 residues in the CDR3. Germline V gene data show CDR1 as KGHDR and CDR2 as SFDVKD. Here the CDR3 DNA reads TGTGCCACCAGTGAGGCTCTGAACACTGAAGCTTTCTTT. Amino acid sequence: CATSEALNTEAFF.

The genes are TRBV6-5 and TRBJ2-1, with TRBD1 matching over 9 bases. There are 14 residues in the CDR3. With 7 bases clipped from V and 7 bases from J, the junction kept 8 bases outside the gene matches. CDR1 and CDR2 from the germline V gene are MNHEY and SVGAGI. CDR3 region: CASKAGQGANEQFF. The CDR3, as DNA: TGTGCCAGCAAAGCGGGACAGGGTGCGAATGAGCAGTTCTTC.

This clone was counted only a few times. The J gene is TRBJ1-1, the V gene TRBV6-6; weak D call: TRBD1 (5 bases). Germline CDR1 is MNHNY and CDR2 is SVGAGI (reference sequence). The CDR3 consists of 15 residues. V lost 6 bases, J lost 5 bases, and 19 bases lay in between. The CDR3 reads CASSLTVSGGTEAFF. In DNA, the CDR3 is TGTGCCAGCAGCCTCACTGTGTCCGGGGGGACTGAAGCTTTCTTT.

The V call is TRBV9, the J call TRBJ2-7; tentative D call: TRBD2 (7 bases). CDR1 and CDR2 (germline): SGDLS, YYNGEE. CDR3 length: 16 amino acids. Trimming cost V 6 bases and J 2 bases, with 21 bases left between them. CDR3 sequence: CASTRGGLAGAYEQYF. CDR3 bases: TGTGCCAGCACCCGAGGGGGGCTGGCGGGAGCCTACGAGCAGTACTTC.

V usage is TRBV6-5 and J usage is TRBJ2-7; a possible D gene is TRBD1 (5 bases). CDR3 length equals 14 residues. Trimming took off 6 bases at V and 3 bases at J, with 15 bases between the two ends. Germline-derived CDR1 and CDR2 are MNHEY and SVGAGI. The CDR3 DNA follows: TGTGCCAGCAGAGGTCAGGGCATGGGCTACGAGCAGTACTTC. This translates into CASRGQGMGYEQYF.

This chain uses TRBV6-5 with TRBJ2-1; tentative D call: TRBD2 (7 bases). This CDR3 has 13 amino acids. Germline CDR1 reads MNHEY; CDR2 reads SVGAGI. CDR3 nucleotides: TGTGCATCAACCCGGCCGGGGGGCTATGAGCAGTTCTTC. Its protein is CASTRPGGYEQFF.

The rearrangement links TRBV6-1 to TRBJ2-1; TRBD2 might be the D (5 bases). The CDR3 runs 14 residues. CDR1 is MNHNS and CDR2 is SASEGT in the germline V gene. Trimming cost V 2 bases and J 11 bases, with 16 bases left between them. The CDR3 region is CASSERGLLGKQFF. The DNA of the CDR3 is TGTGCCAGCAGTGAAAGAGGGCTGTTGGGGAAGCAGTTCTTC.